Below are 15 T cell receptor beta chains sequenced from a single sample in a study of shared clonotypes between healthy human individuals. Sequencing was performed with immunoSEQ multiplex PCR; in TCRdb, only in-frame clones are kept and a portion is missing. The table records over a million clones, around 82% of them present only once. Sequencing input: memory CD4+ T cells from PBMCs. Subset defined: CD45RA-negative fraction. The receptors come from a man younger than 30 in good health. Some clones in this sample may be carry-over from other donors' samples.

J is TRBJ2-1 and V is TRBV2; D gene uncertain. Germline V gene data show CDR1 as SNHLY and CDR2 as FYNNEI. V was shortened by 5 bases and J by 14 bases, with 16 bases between the two germline ends. The CDR3 extends over 12 amino acids. The chain's CDR3 is CASSTSEALEFF. The CDR3 DNA follows: TGTGCCAGCAGTACCTCCGAGGCCCTAGAGTTCTTC.

A single count supports this clone. The same CDR3 can be traced to other DNA sequences in this sample. V usage is TRBV2 and J usage is TRBJ2-5, with D perhaps TRBD1 (6 bases). Trimming removed 4 bases at V and 2 bases at J, with 8 bases between. This CDR3 contains 13 residues. Germline assignment: CDR1 SNHLY and CDR2 FYNNEI. Here the CDR3 DNA reads TGTGCCAGCAGTGCCGGACAGCAAGAGACCCAGTACTTC. This gives the protein CASSAGQQETQYF.

This chain uses TRBV2 with TRBJ2-3; 10 bases agree with TRBD2. Germline V gene sequence: CDR1 SNHLY, CDR2 FYNNEI. Unmatched junction bases numbered 11, after V lost 10 bases and J lost 4 bases. This CDR3 has 15 residues. CDR3 region: CATLFLAGVADTQYF. In DNA, the CDR3 is TGTGCCACACTATTCCTAGCGGGAGTAGCAGATACGCAGTATTTT.

J is TRBJ1-5 and V is TRBV15; D is unresolved. V was clipped by 5 bases and J by 9 bases, with 11 bases between them. Germline lookup yields CDR1 LNHNV and CDR2 YYDKDF (reference sequence). This CDR3 has 12 amino acids. The CDR3 is CATSPRAGPQHF. As DNA, the CDR3 is TGTGCCACCAGCCCCCGCGCTGGGCCCCAGCATTTT.

V usage is TRBV5-1 and J usage is TRBJ2-5; 8 nucleotides align to TRBD1. The J call may be wrong; the DNA end is better matched by TRBJ2-7. The V gene's germline CDR1 is SGHRS and CDR2 YFSETQ. CDR3 length: 14 residues. In DNA, the CDR3 is TGCGCCAGCAGCACAGCACAGGGGGGCTACGAGCAGTACTTC. Translation: CASSTAQGGYEQYF.

Here the CDR3 DNA reads TGTGCCAGCAGTTTCCTCCAGGGCGGGGGGCCCGGCGCTGGCTACACCTTC. Translation: CASSFLQGGGPGAGYTF. The V and J genes are TRBV28 and TRBJ1-2; a weak D match, TRBD1 (6 bases). CDR3 length equals 17 residues. CDR1 MDHEN and CDR2 SYDVKM come from the germline V gene. Deletions cut 3 bases from V and 7 bases from J, with 24 bases between.

This chain joins TRBV4-2 and TRBJ2-7; 12 nucleotides align to TRBD2. The CDR3 loop spans 16 amino acids. The V and J ends lost 2 bases and 2 bases, in that order; junction bases with no gene match: 4. Per germline, CDR1 LGHNA and CDR2 YNFKEQ. CDR3 DNA sequence: TGTGCCAGCAGCCAACATCTAGCGGGAGGGCCCTACGAGCAGTACTTC. The encoded protein is CASSQHLAGGPYEQYF.

This chain uses TRBV9 with TRBJ2-7; the D call may be TRBD1 or TRBD2 (5 bases each). Germline V gene data show CDR1 as SGDLS and CDR2 as YYNGEE. The CDR3 runs to 12 residues. Trimming pared 0 bases from V and 6 bases from J, leaving 7 bases between. The CDR3 region has the DNA TGTGCCAGCAGCGTAGAGGGGAGCGAGCAGTACTTC. Its translation is CASSVEGSEQYF.

The chain is built from TRBV11-2 and TRBJ1-2; possibly TRBD1 for D (6 bases). The V and J ends lost 8 bases and 5 bases respectively, with 18 bases between them. CDR1 SGHAT and CDR2 FQNNGV come from the germline V gene. The CDR3 runs to 14 residues. The DNA of the CDR3 is TGTGCCAGCTCCCCGGGGGGGCTAGGGTATGGCTACACCTTC. Its protein is CASSPGGLGYGYTF.

This rearrangement joins TRBV5-1 to TRBJ2-1; possibly TRBD1 for D (5 bases). V lost 4 bases to trimming and J lost 3 bases, with 17 bases between them. Per the germline V gene, CDR1 is SGHRS and CDR2 is YFSETQ. The CDR3 has 16 amino acids. CDR3 residues: CASSLSRQGVYNEQFF. The CDR3 DNA sequence: TGCGCCAGCAGCCTCTCCCGGCAGGGTGTCTACAATGAGCAGTTCTTC.

The chain is built from TRBV29-1 and TRBJ2-3; D unclear. Per germline, CDR1 SQVTM and CDR2 ANQGSEA. The CDR3 extends over 14 amino acids. With 2 bases removed from V and 0 bases from J, the gap between germline ends came to 9 bases. The CDR3 spells CSVETAASTDTQYF. The CDR3 nucleotides are TGCAGCGTTGAAACGGCGGCGAGCACAGATACGCAGTATTTT.

In the case of this clone: The sample has other DNA sequences that encode this CDR3 too. J is TRBJ1-3 and V is TRBV6-5, with D uncertain. Trimming left V 0 bases short and J 0 bases short, with 3 bases between. The germline gives CDR1 MNHEY, CDR2 SVGAGI. CDR3 length equals 14 residues. The CDR3, as DNA: TGTGCCAGCAGTTACTCGAGCTCTGGAAACACCATATATTTT. Protein product: CASSYSSSGNTIYF.

In this sample, this clone turned up a few times. The V call is TRBV28, the J call TRBJ1-1, with D perhaps TRBD1 (5 bases). Trimming removed 3 bases from V and 3 bases from J, with 8 bases in between. The CDR3 loop spans 13 amino acids. The germline V gene encodes CDR1 MDHEN and CDR2 SYDVKM. The CDR3 region is CASSFQGDTEAFF. DNA of the CDR3: TGTGCCAGCAGTTTTCAAGGGGACACTGAAGCTTTCTTT.

J is TRBJ1-4 and V is TRBV6-5, with D perhaps matching TRBD1 (5 bases). CDR1 is MNHEY, CDR2 SVGAGI, per germline. This CDR3 has 15 residues. V was shortened by 3 bases and J by 15 bases, with 23 bases between the two germline ends. The CDR3 loop is CASSYEGTGQGILFF. CDR3 DNA: TGTGCCAGCAGTTATGAAGGGACTGGCCAAGGGATTTTGTTTTTT.

The chain carries TRBV9 and TRBJ2-1; 12 bases align to TRBD2. Germline values: CDR1 SGDLS, CDR2 YYNGEE. V gave up 4 bases and J gave up 6 bases; unmatched junction bases: 11. There are 17 residues in the CDR3. Written as DNA, the CDR3 is TGTGCCAGCAGCACCCTAGCGGGAGGGCGGTGGGGCAATGAGCAGTTCTTC. Translation gives CASSTLAGGRWGNEQFF.